The rows below give T cell receptor beta chains drawn from one sample of a study of cytomegalovirus exposure and HLA in healthy donors. Some clones are missing from TCRdb's copy, which holds only in-frame ones; the method was immunoSEQ multiplex PCR. This sample has 120,000 or so clones, with about 78% found just once. Sample: PBMCs. These receptors were collected from a man younger than 40 in good health and CMV-seronegative. The CDR3 runs from the conserved cysteine through the conserved F or W. D genes are given only for firm matches. Clone size is stated in some rows and not others, as once, few, many or a class when expanded.

>TRBV7-9|TRBJ2-6|-|TRBD1
TGTGCCAGCTACCCCCCAACGGGACAGGGGTTCCCTGGGGCCAACGTCCTGACTTTC
CASYPPTGQGFPGANVLTF
>TRBV29-1|TRBJ1-6|-|TRBD1
TGCAGCGTGCGGACGGGACAGACTTCACCCCTCCACTTT
CSVRTGQTSPLHF
>TRBV7-9|TRBJ1-5|-|-
TGTGCCAGCAGCTTAGCGGGGGGTCCTCAGCCCCAGCATTTT
CASSLAGGPQPQHF
>TRBV2|TRBJ1-4|-|TRBD1
TGTGTCAGCAGTGAGGGGACAGCAACTAATGAAAAACTGTTTTTT
CVSSEGTATNEKLFF
>TRBV2|TRBJ2-1|few|-
TGTGCCAGCAGTCCCCCGGCGGATTCCTACAATGAGCAGTTCTTC
CASSPPADSYNEQFF
>TRBV23-1|TRBJ2-1|few|-
TGCGCCAGCAGTCAATCGAGGAGGGGTACGGAAAATGAGCAGTTCTTC
CASSQSRRGTENEQFF
>TRBV9|TRBJ2-7|-|-
TGTGCCAGCAGCCCCGGCCGGCAGGGATCCTACGAGCAGTACTTC
CASSPGRQGSYEQYF
>TRBV9|TRBJ1-3|-|-
TGTGCCAGCAGCGTAGTGGAGGGACCGGGAAACACCATATATTTT
CASSVVEGPGNTIYF
>TRBV7-9|TRBJ2-1|once|TRBD1
TGTGCCAGCAGCCCCCGGACAGGGGATGCCCTTAACAATGAGCAGTTCTTC
CASSPRTGDALNNEQFF
>TRBV10-1|TRBJ2-5|-|-
TGCGCCAGCAGTGCCTCGGGGAGGGAGACCCAGTACTTC
CASSASGRETQYF
>TRBV7-9|TRBJ1-6|few|-
TGTGCCAGCAGCCAAAAGCAGGGTCTCAATTCACCCCTCCACTTT
CASSQKQGLNSPLHF
>TRBV7-3|TRBJ1-6|-|-
TGTGCCAGCAGCCTACAGGGTTCCAGTAATTCACCCCTCCACTTT
CASSLQGSSNSPLHF
>TRBV7-9|TRBJ1-1|-|-
TGTGCCAGCAGCTCTGGATTTGGGGGGATGGGCACTGAAGCTTTCTTT
CASSSGFGGMGTEAFF
>TRBV14|TRBJ2-1|few|-
TGTGCCAGCAGCCAAATCCCCGGGTACAATGAGCAGTTCTTC
CASSQIPGYNEQFF
>TRBV4-1|TRBJ1-1|-|-
TGCGCCAGCAGCCAACCGACCGGGCTCCGGGGGAACACTGAAGCTTTCTTT
CASSQPTGLRGNTEAFF
>TRBV6-5|TRBJ2-1|-|-
TGTGCCAGCAGTTACAGGGGGGGTAATGAGCAGTTCTTC
CASSYRGGNEQFF
>TRBV7-6|TRBJ2-5|few|TRBD2
TGTGCCAGCAGCTTAGTTGCTAGCGGGGAGCAGTACTTC
CASSLVASGEQYF
>TRBV5-1|TRBJ2-2|-|TRBD1
TGCGCCAGCAGCCAGGGACAGGTTGAGCCCGGGGAGCTGTTTTTT
CASSQGQVEPGELFF
>TRBV14|TRBJ1-1|-|-
TGTGCCAGCAGCCCGGACTTTACTGAAGCTTTCTTT
CASSPDFTEAFF
>TRBV9|TRBJ2-5|-|-
TGTGCCAGCAGCCCCGAAGGAGCTCTCCAAGAGACCCAGTACTTC
CASSPEGALQETQYF
>TRBV18|TRBJ1-1|-|-
TGTGCCAGCTCACCATCGCAGGGTTCAATGAACACTGAAGCTTTCTTT
CASSPSQGSMNTEAFF
>TRBV7-8|TRBJ2-7|-|TRBD1
TGTGCCAGCAGCTTAGGGTGGGGGACAGGAGCTTCCGAGCAGTACTTC
CASSLGWGTGASEQYF
>TRBV28|TRBJ2-3|-|TRBD2
TGTGCCAGCAGTTTGGGAAAAGCGGGGTTTAACATGAACACAGATACGCAGTATTTT
CASSLGKAGFNMNTDTQYF
>TRBV6-1|TRBJ2-5|few|TRBD2
TGTGCCAGCAGTTTTAGCGGGGGGGAGACCCAGTACTTC
CASSFSGGETQYF
>TRBV28|TRBJ1-2|-|-
TGTGCCAGCAGCTCACAGGGAGTGGGCTACACCTTC
CASSSQGVGYTF
>TRBV19|TRBJ2-1|few|TRBD2
TGTGCCAGTAGTATTATGACTAGCGGATACAATGAGCAGTTCTTC
CASSIMTSGYNEQFF
>TRBV9|TRBJ2-3|-|-
TGTGCCAGCAGCGTAGCTCTATGGAGCACAGATACGCAGTATTTT
CASSVALWSTDTQYF
>TRBV7-9|TRBJ2-5|-|-
TGTGCCAGCAGCTTAGCGGGGGGTATGGAGTACTTC
CASSLAGGMEYF
>TRBV5-1|TRBJ2-2|-|TRBD1
TGCGCCAGCTCATGGACAGGGGCAAACACCGGGGAGCTGTTTTTT
CASSWTGANTGELFF
>TRBV9|TRBJ1-1|-|-
TGTGCCAGCAGCGTAGACGCGGGGGGCACTGAAGCTTTCTTT
CASSVDAGGTEAFF
>TRBV5-6|TRBJ1-5|-|-
TGTGCCAGCAGCTTGGGGGCCGGGAATTATCCCCAGCATTTT
CASSLGAGNYPQHF
>TRBV27|TRBJ2-7|-|-
TGTGCCAGCAGTGCACGGACACCTGGAACCTACGAGCAGTACTTC
CASSARTPGTYEQYF
>TRBV5-6|TRBJ1-6|-|-
TGTGCCAGCAGCTTTTCTCCGGACATTAACTCACCCCTCCACTTT
CASSFSPDINSPLHF
>TRBV25-1|TRBJ1-2|-|-
TGTGCCAGCAGTGAATCGAGTGAGGGGAGGAATGGCTACACCTTC
CASSESSEGRNGYTF
>TRBV6-1|TRBJ2-1|-|TRBD2
TGTGCCAGCAGTGAAGCGCTTCGCGGCGGGGGGGGTTACAATGAGCAGTTCTTC
CASSEALRGGGGYNEQFF
>TRBV27|TRBJ2-7|-|TRBD1
TGTGCCAGCAGTTTAGGCGGGACAGGGCCACGGAACGAGCAGTACTTC
CASSLGGTGPRNEQYF
>TRBV13|TRBJ2-7|few|-
TGTGCCAGCAGCTCGGGAATTTCCTACGAGCAGTACTTC
CASSSGISYEQYF
>TRBV20-1|TRBJ1-6|-|-
TGCAGTGCTAGAGAAGGGACTCTACTCCACTTT
CSAREGTLLHF
>TRBV4-1|TRBJ2-3|-|TRBD2
TGCGCCAGCAGCCCCCGATATAGCGGGGGCACAGATACGCAGTATTTT
CASSPRYSGGTDTQYF
>TRBV2|TRBJ2-7|-|-
TGTGCCAGCAGTGAACCGGGTCGGATTGGCGAGCAGTACTTC
CASSEPGRIGEQYF
>TRBV2|TRBJ1-1|-|-
TGTGCCAGCAGTGAAAACGGGCAGGGGTATGGTGTCACTGAAGCTTTCTTT
CASSENGQGYGVTEAFF
>TRBV5-1|TRBJ1-1|-|TRBD1
TGCGCCAGCAGCCCCGGGACAGGGGGCACTGAAGCCTTCTTT
CASSPGTGGTEAFF
>TRBV2|TRBJ1-2|-|-
TGTGCCAGCAGTGCCCGGGGGGACCTCTATGGCTACACCTTC
CASSARGDLYGYTF
>TRBV5-1|TRBJ1-1|-|TRBD1
TGCGCCAGCAGCTTTACAGGGGTGAACACTGAAGCTTTCTTT
CASSFTGVNTEAFF
>TRBV5-1|TRBJ1-1|once|-
TGCGCCAGCAGCTTGGGAGAACGCAACACTGAAGCTTTCTTT
CASSLGERNTEAFF
>TRBV7-8|TRBJ1-2|-|-
TGTGCCAGCAGCTTAATCAGGACAGCTAACTATGGCTACACCTTC
CASSLIRTANYGYTF
>TRBV10-1|TRBJ1-2|-|-
TGCGCCCGAAGGGGTTCGGCTAACTATGGCTACACCTTC
CARRGSANYGYTF
>TRBV10-3|TRBJ1-3|-|-
TGTGCCATCAGACCCACGGGGGACTCTGGAAACACCATATATTTT
CAIRPTGDSGNTIYF
>TRBV12-5|TRBJ2-1|-|TRBD1
TGTGCTAGTGGTATGGGACAGGGGAGCGATGAGCAGTTCTTC
CASGMGQGSDEQFF
>TRBV5-5|TRBJ1-2|few|-
TGTGCCAGCAGCTTGGATGGGGGGAGGGGATATGGCTACACCTTC
CASSLDGGRGYGYTF
>TRBV7-9|TRBJ1-2|-|-
TGTGCCAGCAGCTCGAGGGAAAACGGCGGCTACACCTTC
CASSSRENGGYTF
>TRBV27|TRBJ1-1|-|-
TGTGCCAGCAGTTTTGGGGCAGGGTTCACTGAAGCTTTCTTT
CASSFGAGFTEAFF
>TRBV27|TRBJ2-5|few|TRBD1
TGTGCCAGCAGTTCGGAAGGGTACGGGACAGTACGTGAGCAGTACTTC
CASSSEGYGTVREQYF
>TRBV2|TRBJ1-5|once|-
TGTGCCAGCAGTGATTGGGGCAGGCCCCAGCATTTT
CASSDWGRPQHF
>TRBV29-1|TRBJ1-1|-|TRBD1
TGCAGCGCCGTAGGACAGGTTCTGAACACTGAAGCTTTCTTT
CSAVGQVLNTEAFF
>TRBV28|TRBJ2-7|-|-
TGTGCCAGCAGCCTATTGGGCCCGTACGAGCAGTACTTC
CASSLLGPYEQYF